Listed here are 27 T cell receptor beta chains from one sample, sequenced in a study of blood T cell repertoires in COVID-19 (dated by TCRdb to 2020 to 2021). Library prep was done by the immunoSEQ multiplex PCR assay. TCRdb holds this immuneACCESS table with in-frame rearrangements only. Some clones are missing; in checked studies, unresolved V genes explain under half, and the rest has no known cause. Present in this sample are fewer than 300,000 clones, over 70% of which were seen just once. The ten largest make up around 3.4% of the sample. Sequencing was done on a sample of peripheral blood. The source of these receptors is a woman older than 75 with acute or convalescent COVID-19.

J is TRBJ1-5 and V is TRBV27; TRBD1 agrees at 10 bases. Losses at the gene ends were 6 bases for V and 5 bases for J; bases not matched to a gene: 7. From germline, CDR1 is MNHEY and CDR2 SMNVEV (reference sequence). The CDR3 contains 15 residues. The CDR3 region is CASSRGQGYYQPQHF. The CDR3 region has the DNA TGTGCCAGCAGCCGGGGACAGGGGTACTATCAGCCCCAGCATTTT.

V and J are TRBV7-8 and TRBJ1-2; tentatively, D is TRBD1 (5 bases). The V gene's germline CDR1 is SGHVS and CDR2 FQNEAQ. The V gene lost 5 bases and the J gene lost 8 bases, with 18 bases spanning the gap. This CDR3 contains 14 residues. CDR3 in amino acids: CASSVETVAGGYTF. The CDR3 coding sequence is TGTGCCAGCAGCGTAGAGACAGTGGCAGGCGGCTACACCTTC. The full variable domain, completed using reference TRBV7-8 and TRBJ1-2, is GAGVSQSPRYKVAKRGQDVALRCDPISGHVSLFWYQQALGQGPEFLTYFQNEAQLDKSGLPSDRFFAERPEGSVSTLKIQRTQQEDSAVYLCASSVETVAGGYTFGSGTRLTVV.

This clone was detected ten times or more. The rearrangement joins TRBV3-1 (or the pseudogene TRBV3-2) to TRBJ1-3, with TRBD1 matching 7 bases. This CDR3 has 15 amino acids. V gave up 4 bases and J gave up 2 bases; unmatched junction bases: 5. Germline values: CDR1 LGHDT, CDR2 YNNKEL (reference sequence). The CDR3 region is CASSLSTGTGNTIYF. CDR3 sequence (DNA): TGTGCCAGCAGCCTATCGACAGGGACTGGAAACACCATATATTTT.

CDR3 nucleotide sequence: TGTGCCAGCAGTTACGGACGGGGTTTGGGGTTTCAGCCCCAGCATTTT. Translated: CASSYGRGLGFQPQHF. The rearrangement uses TRBV6-2 or TRBV6-3 and TRBJ1-5; D gene unclear. Trimming took 2 bases from V and 6 from J, leaving 17 bases between them. The CDR3 has 16 residues. Germline-derived CDR1 and CDR2 are MNHEY and SVGEGT.

The chain combines TRBV6-5 with TRBJ2-1; the match to TRBD2 covers 13 bases. V was clipped by 5 bases and J by 5 bases; unmatched bases: 3. Looked up from germline, CDR1 is MNHEY and CDR2 is SVGAGI. This CDR3 has 15 amino acids. DNA for the CDR3: TGTGCCAGCAGTCCCACTAGCGGGGGGGACAATGAGCAGTTCTTC. Residues: CASSPTSGGDNEQFF.

The chain combines TRBV29-1 with TRBJ1-1; 9 bases are a match to TRBD1. CDR3 size: 13 residues. Germline lookup yields CDR1 SQVTM and CDR2 ANQGSEA. V shed 7 bases and J 1 base; nucleotides not matched to a gene: 4. The CDR3 DNA follows: TGCAGCGGTAAGGGACAGGGGAACACTGAAGCTTTCTTT. Protein product: CSGKGQGNTEAFF.

This sequence joins TRBV20-1 and TRBJ2-7, with 10 bases aligning to TRBD2. The CDR3 extends over 15 amino acids. The V gene end was trimmed by 3 bases and the J gene end by 2 bases; junction bases not matched to a gene: 7. Looked up from germline, CDR1 is DFQATT and CDR2 is SNEGSKA (reference sequence). This CDR3 is CSASHLAGATYEQYF. CDR3 coding DNA: TGCAGTGCTAGTCACCTAGCGGGGGCCACCTACGAGCAGTACTTC.

This clone was counted a few times. The CDR3: CSASGKGGRINEQFF. In nucleotides, the CDR3 is TGCAGTGCTAGTGGAAAGGGCGGGCGCATCAATGAGCAGTTCTTC. The genes are TRBV20-1 and TRBJ2-1; D is perhaps TRBD2 (5 bases). Trimming cost V 3 bases and J 6 bases, with 18 bases left between them. The CDR3 length is 15 residues. Per the germline V gene, CDR1 is DFQATT and CDR2 is SNEGSKA (reference sequence).

About this clone: At the DNA level, this CDR3 is encoded by other sequences in the same sample as well. The CDR3 nucleotides read TGTGCCAGTAGTATCGGAGGGGACACCGGGGAGCTGTTTTTT. Amino acid sequence: CASSIGGDTGELFF. V gene TRBV19 combines with J gene TRBJ2-2; possibly TRBD2 for D (6 bases). The CDR3 has 14 amino acids. The V end was cut by 3 bases, the J end by 3 bases, with 8 bases between. Germline CDR1 reads LNHDA; CDR2 reads SQIVND (reference sequence). Based on the CDR3 plus reference TRBV19 and TRBJ2-2, the full variable domain is DGGITQSPKYLFRKEGQNVTLSCEQNLNHDAMYWYRQDPGQGLRLIYYSQIVNDFQKGDIAEGYSVSREKKESFPLTVTSAQKNPTAFYLCASSIGGDTGELFFGEGSRLTVL.

This clone was found a few times. The chain joins TRBV6-2 or TRBV6-3 to TRBJ1-2, with D unresolved. CDR1 is MNHEY and CDR2 is SVGEGT in the germline V gene. V lost 2 bases and J 2 bases, leaving 12 bases between the germline ends. CDR3 size: 15 residues. In nucleotides, the CDR3 is TGTGCCAGCAGTTACCCCAGGAACAGCAACTATGGCTACACCTTC. Encoded protein: CASSYPRNSNYGYTF.

The rearrangement links TRBV5-5 to TRBJ2-5; no reliable D call. CDR3 length: 16 amino acids. Deletions cut 0 bases from V and 0 bases from J, with 12 bases between. The germline V gene has CDR1 SGHKS and CDR2 YYEKEE (reference sequence). The CDR3 loop reads CASSLVWQLYQETQYF. The DNA for the CDR3 is TGTGCCAGCAGCTTGGTTTGGCAGTTGTACCAAGAGACCCAGTACTTC.

The chain employs TRBV6-5 and TRBJ2-5; no firm D call. CDR1 and CDR2 (germline): MNHEY, SVGAGI. Deletions cut 2 bases from V and 5 bases from J, with 9 bases between. The CDR3 extends over 13 amino acids. The DNA of the CDR3 is TGTGCCAGCAGTTACGGCAGTTGGGAGACCCAGTACTTC. Protein sequence: CASSYGSWETQYF.

This clone was observed a few times. One junction end disagrees with the germline gene, perhaps due to a read error. The chain uses TRBV29-1 and TRBJ2-3; tentatively, D is TRBD2 (6 bases). This CDR3 spans 14 amino acids. Germline V gene data show CDR1 as SQVTM and CDR2 as ANQGSEA. The CDR3 reads CSAEMRGPTDTQYF. CDR3 coding DNA: TGCAGCGCTGAAATGCGGGGACCCACAGATACGCAGTATTTT.

The V and J genes are TRBV27 and TRBJ2-7, with a possible D match to TRBD1 (6 bases). From germline, CDR1 is MNHEY and CDR2 SMNVEV (reference sequence). There are 12 residues in the CDR3. Deletions cut 10 bases from V and 4 bases from J, with 14 bases between. The CDR3 bases are TGTGCCACCACGGGACACCTATACGAGCAGTACTTC. This codes for CATTGHLYEQYF.

V is TRBV6-6 and J is TRBJ2-4; tentatively, D is TRBD2 (6 bases). The CDR3 is 13 amino acids. Per germline, CDR1 MNHNY and CDR2 SVGAGI (reference sequence). Trimming removed 8 bases at V and 5 bases at J, with 13 bases between. The CDR3 sequence is CASRWGDQNIQYF. The CDR3 nucleotides are TGTGCCAGCCGCTGGGGGGATCAAAACATTCAGTACTTC.

This chain joins TRBV7-2 and TRBJ1-2; a weak D match, TRBD1 (5 bases). From germline, CDR1 is SGHTA and CDR2 FQGNSA. Trimming removed 1 base at V and 5 bases at J, with 14 bases between. The CDR3 runs 15 residues. CDR3 amino acids: CASSLDAGMGYGYTF. As DNA, the CDR3 is TGTGCCAGCAGCTTAGACGCAGGGATGGGGTATGGCTACACCTTC.

The sample holds a few counts of this clone. The J gene is TRBJ2-7, the V gene TRBV5-1; D might be TRBD1 (7 bases). The CDR3 is made up of 15 amino acids. Germline loops: CDR1 SGHRS, CDR2 YFSETQ. V was cut by 0 bases and J by 3 bases, with 13 bases left in between. CDR3 loop: CASSLEGGGVYEQYF. The CDR3, as DNA: TGCGCCAGCAGCTTGGAAGGAGGGGGCGTCTACGAGCAGTACTTC.

V and J are TRBV5-1 and TRBJ2-7; the match to TRBD1 covers 7 bases. Losses at the gene ends were 4 bases for V and 2 bases for J; bases not matched to a gene: 6. Per the germline V gene, CDR1 is SGHRS and CDR2 is YFSETQ. This CDR3 is 14 amino acids long. CDR3 region: CASSTTGTAYEQYF. The CDR3 DNA follows: TGCGCCAGCAGCACCACCGGGACAGCCTACGAGCAGTACTTC.

This clone occurred a few times. The chain recombines TRBV6-5 with TRBJ2-1; no clear D. The CDR3 covers 15 residues. Looked up from germline, CDR1 is MNHEY and CDR2 is SVGAGI. V shed 6 bases and J shed 0 bases, with 12 bases lying between them. The CDR3 here is CASRVTETSYNEQFF. CDR3 nucleotides: TGTGCCAGCAGGGTGACGGAGACCTCCTACAATGAGCAGTTCTTC.

The CDR3 nucleotides are TGTGCCAGCAGTACGCCTCAGAGGAATGATTTCTTT. This gives the protein CASSTPQRNDFF. The J gene is TRBJ1-1, the V gene TRBV28; D remains unclear. V gave up 5 bases and J gave up 13 bases, with 17 bases separating them. CDR3 length: 12 amino acids. Germline V lookup: CDR1 MDHEN, CDR2 SYDVKM.

The chain recombines TRBV19 with TRBJ1-2; TRBD1 agrees at 7 bases. This CDR3 is built from 13 residues. With 4 bases clipped from V and 4 bases from J, the junction kept 3 bases outside the gene matches. Germline lookup yields CDR1 LNHDA and CDR2 SQIVND (reference sequence). The CDR3 coding sequence is TGTGCCAGTAGTACTGACAGGGCCTATGGCTACACCTTC. This codes for CASSTDRAYGYTF. The complete variable domain, with remaining parts taken from reference TRBV19 and TRBJ1-2, reads DGGITQSPKYLFRKEGQNVTLSCEQNLNHDAMYWYRQDPGQGLRLIYYSQIVNDFQKGDIAEGYSVSREKKESFPLTVTSAQKNPTAFYLCASSTDRAYGYTFGSGTRLTVV.

The rearrangement joins TRBV4-1 to TRBJ2-3; D might be TRBD2 (6 bases). V shed 8 bases and J shed 1 base, with 13 bases lying between them. The CDR3 has 14 residues. CDR1 is MGHRA and CDR2 is YSYEKL in the germline V gene. In DNA, the CDR3 is TGCGCCAGCGCGGGGATCGGAGGCACAGATACGCAGTATTTT. It codes for CASAGIGGTDTQYF.

This clone was observed a single time. The V and J genes are TRBV27 and TRBJ2-7; 9 bases align to TRBD2. This CDR3 has 16 residues. V dropped 2 bases and J dropped 1; count of bases not matched to a gene: 6. Germline assignment: CDR1 MNHEY and CDR2 SMNVEV (reference sequence). CDR3 loop: CASSLVSGGPSYEQYF. As DNA, the CDR3 is TGTGCCAGCAGTTTAGTAAGCGGGGGGCCATCCTACGAGCAGTACTTC.

V usage is TRBV5-4 and J usage is TRBJ1-2; D is possibly TRBD1 (5 bases). Trimming took off 1 base at V and 10 bases at J, with 14 bases between the two ends. CDR1 is SGHNT, CDR2 YYREEE, per germline (reference sequence). The CDR3 is made up of 13 amino acids. CDR3 sequence reads: CASSLSSWGDYTF. The CDR3 region has the DNA TGTGCCAGCAGCTTGAGTAGTTGGGGGGACTACACCTTC.

CDR3 sequence (DNA): TGTGCCAGCAGTGATAATACAGGGCCGACTCCCTACGAGCAGTACTTC. This codes for CASSDNTGPTPYEQYF. The genes are TRBV27 and TRBJ2-7; a weak D match, TRBD1 (6 bases). In germline, CDR1 is MNHEY, CDR2 SMNVEV (reference sequence). The CDR3 spans 16 residues. Trimming cost V 5 bases and J 2 bases, with 19 bases left between them.

The chain combines TRBV5-1 with TRBJ2-7; 8 bases match TRBD1. The germline CDR1 and CDR2 sequences are SGHRS and YFSETQ. V shed 1 base and J 6 bases; nucleotides not matched to a gene: 6. The CDR3 is 14 residues long. In nucleotides, the CDR3 is TGCGCCAGCAGCTTGATGGACAGGGCGGGCGAGCAGTACTTC. It translates to CASSLMDRAGEQYF.

There are a few counts of this clone. This chain joins TRBV11-2 and TRBJ2-1, with TRBD2 matching 14 bases. Germline lookup yields CDR1 SGHAT and CDR2 FQNNGV. The CDR3 loop spans 16 amino acids. Trimming cost V 5 bases and J 9 bases; bases outside gene matches: 9. DNA of the CDR3: TGTGCCAGCAGCCCAAGACTAGCGGGAGGGCGGGGTGAGCAGTTCTTC. It translates to CASSPRLAGGRGEQFF.